This TCR beta chain comes out of a study of blood T cells in healthy people across ages. A second PCR of about 6 to 12 cycles used a sample-barcoded 5' primer and a J-beta primer mix. TCRdb used MiXCR to reprocess the 5' RACE reads, holding one entry per CDR3 protein. This sample has 1,500,000 or so distinct CDR3 sequences, with roughly two fifths found just once. Study outcomes and limitations: Estimates based on one million T cells were treated as lower bounds. Observed TCR beta diversity per million T cells went down as age went up. This fall followed a roughly linear course with age.

This clonotype was counted between two and nine times. Its matching antigen is unknown. The V segment lost 4 bases and the J segment 2 bases; nucleotides outside the gene matches: 8. CDR1 and CDR2 from the germline V gene are SGHTA and FQGNSA. The CDR3 is 16 amino acids. The donors, aged roughly 6 to 90, were healthy Caucasians from Russia. Total RNA, at least 6 micrograms per sample, was extracted from PBMCs. This chain uses TRBV7-2 with TRBJ2-7; the match to TRBD2 covers 10 bases. The sequence derives from a woman under 30 in good health. Sequencing used blood. The DNA of the CDR3 is TGTGCCAGCAGCTCCAGGACTAGCGGACGACCCTACGAGCAGTACTTC. Translation: CASSSRTSGRPYEQYF.